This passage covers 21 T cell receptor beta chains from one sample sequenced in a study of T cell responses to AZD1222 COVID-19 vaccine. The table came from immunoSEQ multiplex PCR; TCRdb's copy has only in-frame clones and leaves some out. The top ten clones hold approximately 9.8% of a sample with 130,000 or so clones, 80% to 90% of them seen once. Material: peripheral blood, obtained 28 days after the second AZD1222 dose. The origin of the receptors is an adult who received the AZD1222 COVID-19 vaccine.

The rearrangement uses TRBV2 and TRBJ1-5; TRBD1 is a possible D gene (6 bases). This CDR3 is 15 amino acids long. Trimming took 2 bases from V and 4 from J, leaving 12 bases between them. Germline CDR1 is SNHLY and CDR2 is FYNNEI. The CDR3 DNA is TGTGCCAGCAGTGAAACAAACAGGGCGAATCAGCCCCAGCATTTT. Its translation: CASSETNRANQPQHF.

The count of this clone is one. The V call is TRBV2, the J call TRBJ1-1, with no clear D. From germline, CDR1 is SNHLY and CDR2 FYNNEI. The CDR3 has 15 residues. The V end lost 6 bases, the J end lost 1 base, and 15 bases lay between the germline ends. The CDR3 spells CASREYSLSNTEAFF. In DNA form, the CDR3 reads TGTGCCAGCAGAGAATACAGCCTCTCGAACACTGAAGCTTTCTTT.

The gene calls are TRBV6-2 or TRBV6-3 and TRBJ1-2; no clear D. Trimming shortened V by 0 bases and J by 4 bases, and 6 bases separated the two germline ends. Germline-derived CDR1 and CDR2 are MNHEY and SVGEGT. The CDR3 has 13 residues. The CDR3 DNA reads TGTGCCAGCAGTTACTCCAGGCTCTATGGCTACACCTTC. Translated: CASSYSRLYGYTF.

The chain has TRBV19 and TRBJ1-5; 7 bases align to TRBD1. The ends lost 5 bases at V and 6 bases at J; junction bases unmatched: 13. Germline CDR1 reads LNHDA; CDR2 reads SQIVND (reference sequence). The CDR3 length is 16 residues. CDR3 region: CASSPTLGQVRQPQHF. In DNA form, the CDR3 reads TGTGCCAGTAGTCCCACCTTAGGACAGGTTCGTCAGCCCCAGCATTTT.

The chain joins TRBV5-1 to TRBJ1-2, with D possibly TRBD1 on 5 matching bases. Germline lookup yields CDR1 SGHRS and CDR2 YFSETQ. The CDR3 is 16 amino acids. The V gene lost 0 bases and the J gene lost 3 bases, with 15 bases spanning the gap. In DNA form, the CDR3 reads TGCGCCAGCAGCTTGGCCCTACGGGGGTTCGACTATGGCTACACCTTC. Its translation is CASSLALRGFDYGYTF. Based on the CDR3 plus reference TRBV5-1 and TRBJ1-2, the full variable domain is KAGVTQTPRYLIKTRGQQVTLSCSPISGHRSVSWYQQTPGQGLQFLFEYFSETQRNKGNFPGRFSGRQFSNSRSEMNVSTLELGDSALYLCASSLALRGFDYGYTFGSGTRLTVV.

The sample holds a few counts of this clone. CDR3 amino acids: CAWSGTDTQYF. The DNA for the CDR3 is TGTGCCTGGAGCGGGACAGATACGCAGTATTTT. The chain couples TRBV30 to TRBJ2-3; D remains unclear. Germline loops: CDR1 GTSNPN, CDR2 SVGIG (reference sequence). Between the trimmed V and J ends, which lost 3 bases and 3 bases, there was a span of 4 bases. This CDR3 region has 11 residues.

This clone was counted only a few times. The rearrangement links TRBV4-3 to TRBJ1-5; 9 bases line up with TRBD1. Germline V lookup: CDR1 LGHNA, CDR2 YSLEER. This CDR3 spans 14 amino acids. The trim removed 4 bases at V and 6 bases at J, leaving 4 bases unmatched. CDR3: CASSPGQGSQPQHF. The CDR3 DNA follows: TGCGCCAGCAGCCCAGGACAGGGGAGTCAGCCCCAGCATTTT.

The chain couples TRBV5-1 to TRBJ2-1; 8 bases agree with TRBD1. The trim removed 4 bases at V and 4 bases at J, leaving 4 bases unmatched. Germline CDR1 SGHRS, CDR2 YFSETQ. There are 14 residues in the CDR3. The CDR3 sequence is CASSAGQEYNEQFF. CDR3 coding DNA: TGCGCCAGCAGCGCGGGACAGGAGTACAATGAGCAGTTCTTC.

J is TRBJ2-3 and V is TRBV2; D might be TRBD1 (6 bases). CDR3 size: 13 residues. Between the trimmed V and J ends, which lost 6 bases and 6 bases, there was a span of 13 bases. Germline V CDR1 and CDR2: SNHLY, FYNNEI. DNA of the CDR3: TGTGCCAGCAGGAGGGGTGGGGGCGATACGCAGTATTTT. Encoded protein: CASRRGGGDTQYF.

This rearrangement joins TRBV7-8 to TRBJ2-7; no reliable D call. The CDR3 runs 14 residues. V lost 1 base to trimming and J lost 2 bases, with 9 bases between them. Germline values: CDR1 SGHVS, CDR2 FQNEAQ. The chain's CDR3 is CASSLVDGTYEQYF. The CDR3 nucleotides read TGTGCCAGCAGCTTAGTGGACGGAACCTACGAGCAGTACTTC.

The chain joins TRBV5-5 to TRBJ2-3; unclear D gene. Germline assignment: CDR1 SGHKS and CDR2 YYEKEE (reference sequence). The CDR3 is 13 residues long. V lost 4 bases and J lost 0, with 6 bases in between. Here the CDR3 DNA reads TGTGCCAGCAGCGGGATTAGCACAGATACGCAGTATTTT. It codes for CASSGISTDTQYF.

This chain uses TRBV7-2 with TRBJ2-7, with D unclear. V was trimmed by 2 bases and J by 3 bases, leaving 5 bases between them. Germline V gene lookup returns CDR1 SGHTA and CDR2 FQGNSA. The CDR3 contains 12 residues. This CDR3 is CASSLYLYEQYF. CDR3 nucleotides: TGTGCCAGCAGCTTATATCTCTACGAGCAGTACTTC.

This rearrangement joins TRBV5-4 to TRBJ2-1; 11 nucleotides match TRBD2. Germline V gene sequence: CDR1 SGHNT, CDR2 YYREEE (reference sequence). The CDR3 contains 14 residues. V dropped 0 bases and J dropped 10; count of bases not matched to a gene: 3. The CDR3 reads CASSLERTSGEQFF. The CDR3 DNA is TGTGCCAGCAGCTTGGAGAGGACTAGCGGGGAGCAGTTCTTC. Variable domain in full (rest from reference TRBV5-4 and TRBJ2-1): ETGVTQSPTHLIKTRGQQVTLRCSSQSGHNTVSWYQQALGQGPQFIFQYYREEENGRGNFPPRFSGLQFPNYSSELNVNALELDDSALYLCASSLERTSGEQFFGPGTRLTVL.

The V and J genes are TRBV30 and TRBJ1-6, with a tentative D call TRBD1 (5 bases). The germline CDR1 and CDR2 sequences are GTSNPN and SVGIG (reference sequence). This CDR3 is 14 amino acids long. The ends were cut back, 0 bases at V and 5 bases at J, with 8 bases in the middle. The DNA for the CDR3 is TGTGCCTGGAGTGTAGACAGCAATAATTCACCCCTCCACTTT. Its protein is CAWSVDSNNSPLHF.

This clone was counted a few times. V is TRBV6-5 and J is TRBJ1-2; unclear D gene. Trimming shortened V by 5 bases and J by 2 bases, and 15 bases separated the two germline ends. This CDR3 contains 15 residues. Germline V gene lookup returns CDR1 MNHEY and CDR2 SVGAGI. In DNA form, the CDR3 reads TGTGCCAGCAGTCTCCTACGGGCGGGGAACTATGGCTACACCTTC. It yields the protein CASSLLRAGNYGYTF.

CDR3 amino acids: CASSPDRPRGTF. Written as DNA, the CDR3 is TGCGCCAGCAGCCCGGACAGACCTAGAGGCACCTTC. This sequence joins TRBV5-1 and TRBJ1-2; tentative D call: TRBD1 (6 bases). Germline V gives CDR1 SGHRS, CDR2 YFSETQ. The CDR3 has 12 residues. Trimming pared 4 bases from V and 13 bases from J, leaving 17 bases between.

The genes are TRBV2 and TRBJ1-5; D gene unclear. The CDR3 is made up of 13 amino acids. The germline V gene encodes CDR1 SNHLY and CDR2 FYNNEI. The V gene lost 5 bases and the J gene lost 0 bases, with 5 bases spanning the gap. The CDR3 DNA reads TGTGCCAGCAGTCTTCATAGCAATCAGCCCCAGCATTTT. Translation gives CASSLHSNQPQHF.

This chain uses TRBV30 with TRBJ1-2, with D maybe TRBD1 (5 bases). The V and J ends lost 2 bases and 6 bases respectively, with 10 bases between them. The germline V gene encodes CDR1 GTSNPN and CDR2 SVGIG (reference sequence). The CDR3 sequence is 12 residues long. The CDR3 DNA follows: TGTGCCTGGAGTTGGGGGAACGATGGCTACACCTTC. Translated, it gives CAWSWGNDGYTF.

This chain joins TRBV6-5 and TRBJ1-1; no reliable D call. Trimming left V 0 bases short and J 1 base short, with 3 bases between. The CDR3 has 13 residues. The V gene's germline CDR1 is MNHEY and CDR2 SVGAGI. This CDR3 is CASSYSENTEAFF. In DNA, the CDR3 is TGTGCCAGCAGTTACTCTGAGAACACTGAAGCTTTCTTT.

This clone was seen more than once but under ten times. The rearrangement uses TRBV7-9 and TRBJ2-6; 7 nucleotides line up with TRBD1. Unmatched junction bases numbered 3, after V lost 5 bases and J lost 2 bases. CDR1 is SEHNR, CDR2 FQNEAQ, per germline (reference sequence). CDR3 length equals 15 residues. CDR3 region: CASSQDRAGANVLTF. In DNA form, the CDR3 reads TGTGCCAGCAGCCAAGACAGGGCTGGGGCCAACGTCCTGACTTTC.

The chain's CDR3 is CASRGIDPTDTQYF. The CDR3 nucleotides are TGTGCCAGTAGGGGCATCGACCCCACAGATACGCAGTATTTT. This chain joins TRBV19 and TRBJ2-3; D not certain. The V gene lost 6 bases and the J gene lost 2 bases, with 12 bases spanning the gap. Germline V gene lookup returns CDR1 LNHDA and CDR2 SQIVND (reference sequence). The CDR3 is 14 amino acids.